The 11 T cell receptor beta chains presented below share a single source sample, sequenced in a study of blood T cell repertoires in COVID-19. TCRdb keeps only in-frame clones here, not all; method: immunoSEQ multiplex PCR. Of 170,000 or so clones in the sample, about four fifths were seen once. Sequencing used peripheral blood. The receptors shown here come from a man aged 70 or older with active or convalescent COVID-19.

CDR3 in amino acids: CASSTRVTGELFF. Here the CDR3 DNA reads TGTGCCAGTAGTACCAGGGTAACCGGGGAGCTGTTTTTT. V usage is TRBV19 and J usage is TRBJ2-2; a possible D gene is TRBD1 (5 bases). CDR1 LNHDA and CDR2 SQIVND come from the germline V gene (reference sequence). With 4 bases removed from V and 5 bases from J, the gap between germline ends came to 8 bases. The CDR3 contains 13 residues.

This chain connects TRBV9 to TRBJ2-1, with 7 bases lining up with TRBD2. This CDR3 has 14 amino acids. Per the germline V gene, CDR1 is SGDLS and CDR2 is YYNGEE. Unmatched junction bases numbered 5, after V lost 3 bases and J lost 5 bases. The CDR3 loop is CASSASLAHNEQFF. DNA for the CDR3: TGTGCCAGCAGCGCCTCACTAGCGCACAATGAGCAGTTCTTC.

V gene TRBV5-1 combines with J gene TRBJ2-2; 7 bases agree with TRBD2. V trimming: 4 bases; J trimming: 5 bases; junction bases outside the gene matches: 11. This CDR3 comprises 16 residues. CDR1 is SGHRS, CDR2 YFSETQ, per germline. The CDR3 sequence: CASSKSGTVRTGELFF. Here the CDR3 DNA reads TGCGCCAGCAGCAAGAGCGGGACCGTTAGGACCGGGGAGCTGTTTTTT.

This clone has only a few counts. The chain is built from TRBV2 and TRBJ2-3; the match to TRBD2 covers 12 bases. This CDR3 is 17 amino acids long. The V segment lost 6 bases and the J segment 0 bases; nucleotides outside the gene matches: 7. Germline-derived CDR1 and CDR2 are SNHLY and FYNNEI. The CDR3 sequence is CASRRWTSGVSTDTQYF. CDR3 DNA sequence: TGTGCCAGCAGGAGGTGGACTAGCGGGGTTAGCACAGATACGCAGTATTTT.

This chain's CDR3 is CATSDPRLGDTDTQYF. The CDR3 DNA reads as TGTGCCACCAGTGACCCTCGCCTTGGAGACACAGATACGCAGTATTTT. This sequence joins TRBV24-1 and TRBJ2-3; D not certain. Germline CDR1 and CDR2: KGHDR and SFDVKD. CDR3 size: 16 residues. Trimming cost V 4 bases and J 2 bases, with 15 bases left between them.

The chain has TRBV30 and TRBJ2-1, with D perhaps TRBD2 (6 bases). Germline lookup yields CDR1 GTSNPN and CDR2 SVGIG (reference sequence). The CDR3 has 13 residues. V was pared by 2 bases and J by 7 bases, with 12 bases between. The CDR3 nucleotides read TGTGCCTGGAGTCGGGGACTTACTAATGAGCAGTTCTTC. Translated, it gives CAWSRGLTNEQFF. The whole variable domain, remainder taken from reference TRBV30 and TRBJ2-1, is SQTIHQWPATLVQPVGSPLSLECTVEGTSNPNLYWYRQAAGRGLQLLFYSVGIGQISSEVPQNLSASRPQDRQFILSSKKLLLSDSGFYLCAWSRGLTNEQFFGPGTRLTVL.

This clone was picked up a small number of times. The chain employs TRBV11-2 and TRBJ1-6; possible D gene TRBD1, 6 bases. Germline assignment: CDR1 SGHAT and CDR2 FQNNGV. The CDR3 contains 16 residues. The V end lost 0 bases, the J end lost 6 bases, and 12 bases lay between the germline ends. CDR3 residues: CASSLDPDSSNSPLHF. CDR3 coding DNA: TGTGCCAGCAGCTTAGATCCGGACAGTTCTAATTCACCCCTCCACTTT.

This chain links TRBV14 with TRBJ1-2; D gene unclear. Trimming stripped 3 bases from V and 2 bases from J, with 7 bases between. CDR3 size: 13 residues. Germline V gene lookup returns CDR1 SGHDN and CDR2 FVKESK. Here the CDR3 reads CASSQGQNYGYTF. CDR3 coding DNA: TGTGCCAGCAGCCAGGGCCAAAACTATGGCTACACCTTC.

This sequence joins TRBV19 and TRBJ2-3, with 7 bases that match TRBD2. V lost 8 bases to trimming and J lost 0 bases; unmatched junction nucleotides: 11. The CDR3 is 16 residues long. Germline V CDR1 and CDR2: LNHDA, SQIVND (reference sequence). The CDR3 protein is CASQGLAESSTDTQYF. The CDR3 nucleotides read TGTGCCAGTCAAGGCCTAGCGGAGTCTAGCACAGATACGCAGTATTTT.

The rearrangement uses TRBV30 and TRBJ1-2, with D perhaps TRBD1 (5 bases). CDR3 size: 13 residues. Germline V lookup: CDR1 GTSNPN, CDR2 SVGIG (reference sequence). V lost 5 bases to trimming and J lost 4 bases, with 14 bases between them. For the CDR3, the DNA is TGTGCCTGGGTCCCCCAGGGAGGCTATGGCTACACCTTC. It is translated as CAWVPQGGYGYTF.

The chain employs TRBV19 and TRBJ2-6, with 7 nucleotides matching TRBD1. Germline V gives CDR1 LNHDA, CDR2 SQIVND (reference sequence). The CDR3 is made up of 17 amino acids. J was trimmed by 4 bases and V by 4 bases; bases with no gene match: 10. The CDR3: CASSKITGAAGANVLTF. In DNA form, the CDR3 reads TGTGCCAGTAGTAAAATCACAGGGGCGGCCGGGGCCAACGTCCTGACTTTC.